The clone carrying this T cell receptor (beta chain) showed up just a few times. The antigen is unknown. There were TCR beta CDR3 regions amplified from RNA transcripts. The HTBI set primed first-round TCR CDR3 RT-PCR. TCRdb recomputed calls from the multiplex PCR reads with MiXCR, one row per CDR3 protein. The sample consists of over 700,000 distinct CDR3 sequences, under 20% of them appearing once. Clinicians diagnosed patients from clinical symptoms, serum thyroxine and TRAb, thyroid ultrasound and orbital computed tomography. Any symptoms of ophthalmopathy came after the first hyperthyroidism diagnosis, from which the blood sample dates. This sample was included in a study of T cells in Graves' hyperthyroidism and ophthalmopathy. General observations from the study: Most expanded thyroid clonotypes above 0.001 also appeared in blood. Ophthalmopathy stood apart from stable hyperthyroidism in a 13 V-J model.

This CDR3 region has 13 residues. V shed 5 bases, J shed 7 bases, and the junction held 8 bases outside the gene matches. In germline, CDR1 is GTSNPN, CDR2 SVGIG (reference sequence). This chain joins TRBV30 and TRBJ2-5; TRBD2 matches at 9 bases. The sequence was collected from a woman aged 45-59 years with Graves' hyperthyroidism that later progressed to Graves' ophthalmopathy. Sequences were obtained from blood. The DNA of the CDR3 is TGTGCCTGGGCTATAGCGGGGGCAGGGACCCAGTACTTC. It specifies CAWAIAGAGTQYF.